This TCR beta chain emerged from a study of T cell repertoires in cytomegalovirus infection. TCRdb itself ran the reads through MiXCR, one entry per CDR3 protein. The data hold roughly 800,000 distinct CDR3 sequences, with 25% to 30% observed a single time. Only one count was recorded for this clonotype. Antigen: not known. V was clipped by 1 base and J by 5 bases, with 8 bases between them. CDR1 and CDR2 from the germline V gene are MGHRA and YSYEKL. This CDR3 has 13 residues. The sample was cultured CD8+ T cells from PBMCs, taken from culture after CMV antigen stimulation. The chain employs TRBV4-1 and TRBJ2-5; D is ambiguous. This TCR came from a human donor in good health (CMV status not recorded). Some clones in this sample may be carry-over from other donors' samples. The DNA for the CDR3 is TGCGCCAGCAGCCAAGTTCGCCGGGAGACCCAGTACTTC. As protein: CASSQVRRETQYF.